The entry below describes one T cell receptor (beta chain). Its antigen is still unknown. No base-level quality is on record; no much larger clone is a single base apart. Each collaborating institution followed its own protocols to collect whole blood in K2EDTA tubes. For TCRbeta analysis, collaborators shipped samples as frozen whole blood, isolated PBMCs, or DNA extracted from either of those sample types. This entry belongs to a study of blood T cell repertoires in COVID-19 (dated by TCRdb to 2020 to 2021). Context from the whole study: Samples from collaborators originated in the United States, Italy and Spain and spanned both the acute and convalescent phases of COVID-19. The material from the prospective study consisted of cDNA or gDNA derived from T cells, B-cell-depleted T cells, or PBMCs. Subjects who had been exposed to COVID-19, were actively infected with it, or had recovered from it provided the deeply sampled blood TCRbeta repertoires that made up the dataset. The repertoires were made available in a free public database intended to serve as a resource for research on the immune response to SARS-CoV-2. The samples were drawn from the first 160 participants of the ongoing ImmuneRACE study and from about 1,200 subjects provided by 6 global collaborators. Nearly every sample came with metadata listing a de-identified subject ID, COVID-19 status, age in years and sex. Where available, HLA class I and class II types were obtained from metadata supplied by the sample provider rather than from assay-based typing.

TCRbeta CDR3 regions were amplified from genomic DNA using the immunoSEQ Assay, a bias-controlled multiplex PCR. The paper's processing steps were these. Nucleated cell counts per sample were estimated from amplification of reference gene primers within the assay. To quantify the absolute abundance of each unique TCRbeta CDR3 rearrangement, sequence reads were collapsed and filtered. For each sample, productive Simpson clonality was calculated by taking the square root of Simpson's diversity index across productive rearrangements. Not all clones reach the TCRdb copy of this immuneACCESS table, which keeps in-frame sequences only. Checked studies attribute under half of the gap to unresolved V genes and leave the rest unexplained. Clone size and the V and J calls come from that table; the DNA yielded D and trimming. Recorded for this sample are some 350,000 clones; around 80% of them occurred a single time. Roughly 3% of the sample lies in the top ten.

Summary of the overall study and its limitations: The amount of clinical and demographic metadata varied by source and participant and was provided uncurated.

The sample comprised peripheral blood. The sequence was obtained from a man aged 30-40 years with active or convalescent COVID-19.

The CDR3 loop reads CASSGGGVEKLFF. The DNA is as follows: TGTGCCAGCAGCGGGGGAGGGGTTGAAAAACTGTTTTTT. This sequence uses TRBV6-5 and TRBJ1-4; tentative D gene TRBD1, with 5 bases matching. V lost 6 bases and J lost 7 bases; the stretch between them is 12 bases long. The CDR3 holds 13 amino acids from the cysteine to the phenylalanine. The entry retains the CDR3 DNA only, 39 bases that are in frame from base 1. CDR1 and CDR2 are drawn from the germline V gene: MNHEY, SVGAGI.